This T cell receptor (beta chain) was sequenced for a study of T-cell memory formation after mild COVID-19. Overall study findings and caveats: Among contracting clones, CD4+ were mainly CM/EM and CD8+ enriched in EMRA.

TCRdb reprocessed the 5' RACE reads via MiXCR and lists one record per CDR3 protein. The data contain over 500,000 distinct CDR3 sequences, 15% to 20% of them singletons. Germline CDR1 reads MNHEY; CDR2 reads SVGAGI. CDR3 length equals 20 residues. Trimming pared 0 bases from V and 4 bases from J, leaving 28 bases between. As concerns this clonotype: Its specificity is unknown.

The TCR was taken from an adult woman who had mild COVID-19 (a few samples of this study predate the infection). Cell type and time point are not known. J is TRBJ2-7 and V is TRBV6-5, with D unresolved. What was sequenced was PBMCs or a T cell subset sorted from them (not recorded which). The CDR3 sequence: CASSYSAPGLLGPYAYEQYF. Here the CDR3 DNA reads TGTGCCAGCAGTTACTCTGCACCGGGTCTCCTTGGGCCTTACGCTTACGAGCAGTACTTC.